The clone carrying this T cell receptor (beta chain) came up a few times. Its antigen remains unknown. The data were obtained in a study of vaccination and CD4 T cells after COVID-19. As to treatment: roughly 10-day PBMC culture with coronavirus spike peptide pools or control peptides (ViraFEST assay). CD4+ T lymphocytes from the unexposed donor were collected before the COVID-19 pandemic (2011-2018). V gave up 0 bases and J gave up 0 bases, with 7 bases separating them. Germline V gives CDR1 ENHRY, CDR2 SYGVKD. This CDR3 is 15 amino acids long. The Oncomine TCR Beta short-read assay was what sequenced the DNA obtained from cultured CD4+ T cells. Once CD4+ T cells had been cultured, genomic DNA was extracted from them. Via MiXCR, TCRdb re-called the PCR reads, giving one row per CDR3 protein. Counted here are over 7,000 distinct CDR3 sequences, 35% to 45% occurring once; the ten biggest clones make up under 40%.

Sequencing used CD4+ T cells from blood, cultured in vitro. This clonotype was sampled from a human donor in good health. The chain uses TRBV10-3 and TRBJ2-3, with D hard to call. In nucleotides, the CDR3 is TGTGCCATCAGTGAGTCCCATACTAGCACAGATACGCAGTATTTT. It codes for CAISESHTSTDTQYF.